The 4 T cell receptor beta chains below come from one sample, sequenced in a study of T cells in Graves' hyperthyroidism and ophthalmopathy. RNA transcripts gave rise to amplified TCR beta CDR3 regions. The primer set for the first-round RT-PCR of the TCR CDR3 was HTBI. TCRdb fed the multiplex PCR reads into MiXCR, producing one record per CDR3 protein. The table lists 490,000 or so distinct CDR3 sequences, about 16% of them singletons. The sequencing sample was made of blood. Source of these receptors: a woman aged 30 to 39 with Graves' ophthalmopathy.

This clonotype was observed many times. This rearrangement joins TRBV20-1 to TRBJ2-1, with 7 bases fitting TRBD2. The CDR3 extends over 14 amino acids. V was clipped by 3 bases and J by 4 bases; unmatched bases: 6. Looked up from germline, CDR1 is DFQATT and CDR2 is SNEGSKA (reference sequence). In DNA form, the CDR3 reads TGCAGTGCTAGTAGGTGGGAGGGATACAATGAGCAGTTCTTC. Translating it yields CSASRWEGYNEQFF.

This clonotype was counted at least ten times. The chain links TRBV28 to TRBJ1-2; maybe TRBD1 (5 bases). Germline CDR1 MDHEN, CDR2 SYDVKM. The V end was cut by 5 bases, the J end by 4 bases, with 29 bases between. The CDR3 length is 19 residues. The CDR3 loop is CASSPTMKRDRKSGYGYTF. CDR3 nucleotide sequence: TGTGCCAGCAGTCCGACCATGAAAAGGGACCGCAAATCTGGCTATGGCTACACCTTC.

This clonotype was seen many times. The CDR3 region has the DNA TGTGCCAGCAGCTTAGAATCGGGGGGAGAGACCCAGTACTTC. Translating it yields CASSLESGGETQYF. The chain employs TRBV13 and TRBJ2-5; 7 bases are shared with TRBD2. There are 14 residues in the CDR3. Trimming at V came to 1 base and at J to 4 bases, leaving 3 bases not matched to a gene. Germline V gives CDR1 PRHDT, CDR2 FYEKMQ (reference sequence).

This clonotype was seen many times. The V and J genes are TRBV29-1 and TRBJ2-4; D gene ambiguous. V gave up 5 bases and J gave up 0 bases, with 11 bases separating them. There are 14 residues in the CDR3. CDR1 and CDR2 from the germline V gene are SQVTM and ANQGSEA. The CDR3 DNA reads as TGCAGCGTTAGGGCGGCCCTAGCCAAAAACATTCAGTACTTC. It is translated as CSVRAALAKNIQYF.